The clone carrying this T cell receptor (beta chain) was picked up a small number of times. Combining a sample-barcoded 5' primer with a J-beta primer mix, a second PCR ran for roughly 7 to 11 cycles. TCRdb independently ran MiXCR on the 5' RACE reads; one entry per CDR3 protein. The sample shows some 550,000 distinct CDR3 sequences, less than 60% of them seen only once. The sample comes from a study of blood T cells in healthy people across ages. V lost 3 bases, J lost 0 bases, and 11 bases lay in between. CDR1 is SGDLS and CDR2 is YYNGEE in the germline V gene. This CDR3 has 15 residues. The receptor was derived from an elderly man in good health. Sequencing was performed on blood. The chain employs TRBV9 and TRBJ2-3, with D unresolved. The CDR3 loop is CASSADLTSTDTQYF. CDR3 nucleotide sequence: TGTGCCAGCAGCGCGGACCTGACTAGCACAGATACGCAGTATTTT.